A single sample is the source of the 17 T cell receptor beta chains below, sequenced in a study of cytomegalovirus exposure and HLA in healthy donors. Vbeta (60) and Jbeta (13) primers were used in the PCR. Generated by immunoSEQ multiplex PCR, the TCRdb table keeps only in-frame clones and is missing some. In the table there are some 140,000 clones, 70% to 80% of which are singletons. The sample was PBMCs. These receptor sequences come from a female donor in good health and CMV-seronegative.

CDR3 sequence: CSAVGGPGNTIYF. The CDR3 coding sequence is TGCAGCGCCGTGGGGGGACCTGGAAACACCATATATTTT. The chain employs TRBV29-1 and TRBJ1-3; weak D call: TRBD1 (5 bases). This CDR3 comprises 13 residues. Between the trimmed V and J ends, which lost 7 bases and 2 bases, there was a span of 12 bases. Looked up from germline, CDR1 is SQVTM and CDR2 is ANQGSEA.

The chain couples TRBV9 to TRBJ1-2; perhaps TRBD1 as D (6 bases). The length of the CDR3 is 14 residues. Trimming cost V 0 bases and J 4 bases, with 10 bases left between them. Per germline, CDR1 SGDLS and CDR2 YYNGEE. Here the CDR3 DNA reads TGTGCCAGCAGCGTAGGAGGGGGTTTCTATGGCTACACCTTC. This codes for CASSVGGGFYGYTF.

This clone was seen only a few times. The J gene is TRBJ1-2, the V gene TRBV12-1. TRBV12-1 is marked as a pseudogene. The CDR3 extends over 15 amino acids. CDR3 amino acids: CASSFNPAFNYGYTF. CDR3 bases: TGTGCCAGCAGCTTTAACCCCGCGTTTAACTATGGCTACACCTTC.

The V call is TRBV15, the J call TRBJ1-3; TRBD1 agrees at 10 bases. CDR3 length: 15 residues. CDR1 and CDR2 (germline): LNHNV, YYDKDF (reference sequence). The ends lost 3 bases at V and 4 bases at J; junction bases unmatched: 3. This CDR3 reads CATSRDRGKGNTIYF. Here the CDR3 DNA reads TGTGCCACCAGCAGGGACAGGGGGAAAGGAAACACCATATATTTT.

The CDR3 DNA reads TGTGCCAGCAGTCTCGGATACAGCGGCTCCTACAATGAGCAGTTCTTC. It specifies CASSLGYSGSYNEQFF. The chain has TRBV27 and TRBJ2-1, with D possibly matching TRBD2 (5 bases). The CDR3 runs to 16 residues. The germline CDR1 and CDR2 sequences are MNHEY and SMNVEV (reference sequence). The V and J ends lost 5 bases and 0 bases respectively, with 14 bases between them.

In its sample, this clone was seen a few times. The chain joins TRBV1 to TRBJ1-1; the table's D call TRBD1 went unverified against the DNA. TRBV1 is shown as a pseudogene. This CDR3 comprises 16 residues. CDR3 sequence (DNA): TGCACCAGCAGCCAAGATCGGACAGGGAGAGACACTGAAGCTTTCTTT. Its translation: CTSSQDRTGRDTEAFF.

The V and J genes are TRBV5-1 and TRBJ2-7; tentatively, D is TRBD1 (5 bases). There are 12 residues in the CDR3. The V gene's germline CDR1 is SGHRS and CDR2 YFSETQ. Trimming removed 0 bases at V and 7 bases at J, with 8 bases between. Here the CDR3 reads CASSLVGAEQYF. The CDR3, as DNA: TGCGCCAGCAGCTTGGTTGGGGCTGAGCAGTACTTC.

The genes are TRBV5-4 and TRBJ2-7; D may be TRBD2 (5 bases). The germline V and J ends were trimmed by 3 bases and 6 bases, with 19 bases remaining between them. CDR3 size: 15 residues. Germline V gene sequence: CDR1 SGHNT, CDR2 YYREEE (reference sequence). The CDR3 nucleotides read TGTGCCAGCAGCTCGGCTGGCGGGCCTCCGAGCGAGCAGTACTTC. Its translation: CASSSAGGPPSEQYF.

For the CDR3, the DNA is TGCGCCAGCAGCCAAGGGGGGCAGGCCAATCAGCCCCAGCATTTT. Translation gives CASSQGGQANQPQHF. V is TRBV4-1 and J is TRBJ1-5; D is perhaps TRBD1 (6 bases). V was pared by 1 base and J by 3 bases, with 10 bases between. Germline values: CDR1 MGHRA, CDR2 YSYEKL. The CDR3 spans 15 residues.

As to this clone: Other DNA sequences in this sample translate to the same CDR3. The gene calls are TRBV4-1 and TRBJ1-1, with unresolved D. The CDR3 has 15 residues. Trimming removed 1 base at V and 4 bases at J, with 13 bases between. Germline assignment: CDR1 MGHRA and CDR2 YSYEKL. CDR3 region: CASSQGSPGGTEAFF. CDR3 bases: TGCGCCAGCAGCCAAGGGTCACCGGGAGGCACTGAAGCTTTCTTT.

This rearrangement joins TRBV6-1 to TRBJ2-7, with 7 bases fitting TRBD1. The germline CDR1 and CDR2 sequences are MNHNS and SASEGT. The CDR3 runs to 17 residues. V shed 2 bases and J 1 base; nucleotides not matched to a gene: 11. CDR3 sequence: CASSEKGPGQLSYEQYF. In DNA form, the CDR3 reads TGTGCCAGCAGTGAAAAGGGGCCGGGACAGCTATCCTACGAGCAGTACTTC.

This chain connects TRBV6-1 to TRBJ1-5; TRBD1 agrees at 7 bases. This CDR3 is built from 17 residues. The V gene's germline CDR1 is MNHNS and CDR2 SASEGT. Trimming removed 4 bases from V and 2 bases from J; junction bases left unmatched: 11. The CDR3 spells CASSGAPDRVGNQPQHF. The CDR3 DNA is TGTGCCAGCAGTGGGGCGCCCGACAGGGTGGGCAATCAGCCCCAGCATTTT.

This chain uses TRBV2 with TRBJ1-4; D may be TRBD1 (5 bases). The CDR3 consists of 14 residues. Germline assignment: CDR1 SNHLY and CDR2 FYNNEI. V lost 3 bases to trimming and J lost 8 bases, with 13 bases between them. CDR3 coding DNA: TGTGCCAGCAGTGAGGGACTTCGGGGGGAAAAACTGTTTTTT. Its translation is CASSEGLRGEKLFF. Drawing the rest from reference TRBV2 and TRBJ1-4, the complete variable domain is EPEVTQTPSHQVTQMGQEVILRCVPISNHLYFYWYRQILGQKVEFLVSFYNNEISEKSEIFDDQFSVERPDGSNFTLKIRSTKLEDSAMYFCASSEGLRGEKLFFGSGTQLSVL.

This clone was recorded only once. This chain joins TRBV5-4 and TRBJ1-2; TRBD1 matches at 7 bases. The trim removed 4 bases at V and 8 bases at J, leaving 17 bases unmatched. The CDR3 sequence is 16 residues long. Germline-derived CDR1 and CDR2 are SGHNT and YYREEE (reference sequence). The CDR3 loop is CASSPEGTVYWAGYTF. In nucleotides, the CDR3 is TGTGCCAGCAGCCCGGAGGGGACAGTCTATTGGGCGGGCTACACCTTC.

V and J are TRBV11-1 and TRBJ2-5; 9 bases are shared with TRBD2. CDR1 is SGHAT and CDR2 is FQDESV in the germline V gene (reference sequence). With 3 bases clipped from V and 5 bases from J, the junction kept 13 bases outside the gene matches. The CDR3 is 17 residues long. The CDR3 nucleotides read TGTGCCAGCAGCTTGGGGGCAGTGCGGGGGGGCGTGGAGACCCAGTACTTC. Translation gives CASSLGAVRGGVETQYF.

V usage is TRBV18 and J usage is TRBJ1-4; possible D gene TRBD1, 5 bases. CDR3 size: 17 residues. CDR1 and CDR2 from the germline V gene are KGHSH and LQKENI. Trimming took 2 bases from V and 0 from J, leaving 13 bases between them. This CDR3 is CASSPTREVATNEKLFF. As DNA, the CDR3 is TGTGCCAGCTCACCAACCAGGGAGGTGGCAACTAATGAAAAACTGTTTTTT.

V is TRBV2 and J is TRBJ1-2; 10 nucleotides line up with TRBD1. Germline V gives CDR1 SNHLY, CDR2 FYNNEI. J gave up 7 bases and V 4 bases, and 3 bases lay outside the gene matches. CDR3 length equals 13 residues. The CDR3 reads CASSAGTGVGYTF. The CDR3 DNA follows: TGTGCCAGCAGTGCTGGGACAGGGGTTGGCTACACCTTC.